One sample yielded the 21 T cell receptor beta chains listed below, sequenced in a study of blood T cell repertoires in COVID-19. Repertoires were generated with immunoSEQ multiplex PCR, while TCRdb's copy carries only in-frame clones and drops some. Of around 180,000 clones listed, 80% to 85% were seen once; the top ten hold about 11%. The sequenced sample consisted of peripheral blood. These receptors came from a woman older than 75 with COVID-19, enrolled during active disease.

The chain uses TRBV4-2 and TRBJ1-6; TRBD1 aligns across 8 bases. J was trimmed by 10 bases and V by 0 bases; bases with no gene match: 8. Germline-derived CDR1 and CDR2 are LGHNA and YNFKEQ. The CDR3 has 16 amino acids. CDR3: CASSQDPDRASSPLHF. The CDR3 DNA is TGTGCCAGCAGCCAAGACCCGGACAGGGCCTCGTCACCCCTCCACTTT.

This chain links TRBV19 with TRBJ1-5; the D is unclear. This CDR3 has 15 residues. The V end lost 6 bases, the J end lost 2 bases, and 14 bases lay between the germline ends. Germline lookup yields CDR1 LNHDA and CDR2 SQIVND (reference sequence). DNA of the CDR3: TGTGCCAGTAGCCCCCCGAGGGATGGCAATCAGCCCCAGCATTTT. This encodes CASSPPRDGNQPQHF.

This clone was seen just once. The chain carries TRBV28 and TRBJ2-2, with 9 bases that match TRBD1. V trimming: 6 bases; J trimming: 5 bases; junction bases outside the gene matches: 4. The V gene's germline CDR1 is MDHEN and CDR2 SYDVKM. The CDR3 consists of 14 residues. CDR3 amino acids: CASSGQGWTGELFF. CDR3 DNA: TGTGCCAGCAGCGGACAGGGGTGGACCGGGGAGCTGTTTTTT.

The V and J genes are TRBV9 and TRBJ1-4, with D possibly matching TRBD1 (6 bases). The germline gives CDR1 SGDLS, CDR2 YYNGEE. V dropped 2 bases and J dropped 5 bases, with 10 bases sitting between them. There are 14 residues in the CDR3. CDR3 DNA sequence: TGTGCCAGCAGCGTTGGGACACGGAATGAAAAACTGTTTTTT. This sequence encodes CASSVGTRNEKLFF.

The J gene is TRBJ2-7, the V gene TRBV20-1; no reliable D call. With 3 bases removed from V and 4 bases from J, the gap between germline ends came to 10 bases. CDR1 is DFQATT, CDR2 SNEGSKA, per germline (reference sequence). The CDR3 spans 12 residues. For the CDR3, the DNA is TGCAGTGCTAGTTCCCGTCTATACGAGCAGTACTTC. Residues: CSASSRLYEQYF.

The V and J genes are TRBV29-1 and TRBJ2-3; possible D gene TRBD2, 6 bases. Germline lookup yields CDR1 SQVTM and CDR2 ANQGSEA. V shed 4 bases and J shed 6 bases, with 23 bases lying between them. CDR3 length: 16 residues. The CDR3 is CSVARSGAPFGDTQYF. The CDR3 DNA reads as TGCAGCGTTGCCCGGTCGGGAGCGCCCTTCGGGGATACGCAGTATTTT.

The rearrangement uses TRBV5-4 and TRBJ1-1; D perhaps matches TRBD1 (6 bases). Germline assignment: CDR1 SGHNT and CDR2 YYREEE (reference sequence). CDR3 size: 13 residues. V lost 4 bases to trimming and J lost 7 bases, with 14 bases between them. Here the CDR3 reads CASSPGGGVEAFF. The CDR3, as DNA: TGTGCCAGCAGCCCGGGGGGGGGCGTTGAAGCTTTCTTT.

This clone was seen only a few times. J is TRBJ1-1 and V is TRBV10-3; D gene unclear. CDR1 is ENHRY and CDR2 is SYGVKD in the germline V gene. The CDR3 has 11 residues. V was pared by 4 bases and J by 5 bases, with 5 bases between. CDR3 DNA: TGTGCCATCAGTGGAGGGACTGAAGCTTTCTTT. Its protein is CAISGGTEAFF.

This chain joins TRBV5-1 and TRBJ1-1; perhaps TRBD1 as D (5 bases). The CDR3 spans 17 residues. In germline, CDR1 is SGHRS, CDR2 YFSETQ. The ends were cut back, 0 bases at V and 0 bases at J, with 15 bases in the middle. The CDR3 DNA follows: TGCGCCAGCAGCTTGGACTTGGCAGGGCCTATGAACACTGAAGCTTTCTTT. Its translation is CASSLDLAGPMNTEAFF.

The chain carries TRBV11-2 and TRBJ2-7; tentatively, D is TRBD2 (5 bases). The V gene lost 1 base and the J gene lost 2 bases, with 12 bases spanning the gap. Germline CDR1 is SGHAT and CDR2 is FQNNGV. There are 15 residues in the CDR3. DNA of the CDR3: TGTGCCAGCAGCTTAGCCGGGATTCTGGCCTACGAGCAGTACTTC. It translates to CASSLAGILAYEQYF.

The J gene is TRBJ2-3, the V gene TRBV5-5; D is possibly TRBD2 (5 bases). The CDR3 loop spans 15 amino acids. Germline CDR1 and CDR2: SGHKS and YYEKEE (reference sequence). V was cut by 0 bases and J by 0 bases, with 8 bases left in between. The CDR3 DNA reads TGTGCCAGCAGCTTGGTTCCGGGGAGCACAGATACGCAGTATTTT. This codes for CASSLVPGSTDTQYF.

The chain recombines TRBV7-9 with TRBJ2-5; 11 bases align to TRBD1. Looked up from germline, CDR1 is SEHNR and CDR2 is FQNEAQ (reference sequence). This CDR3 contains 16 residues. Germline trimming cut 3 bases from V and 5 bases from J; bases unmatched to any gene: 8. Here the CDR3 reads CASSFLRTGGRETQYF. The DNA of the CDR3 is TGTGCCAGCAGCTTTCTCCGGACAGGGGGCCGTGAGACCCAGTACTTC.

This CDR3 is CASSLQEGYYGYTF. The CDR3 DNA reads as TGTGCCAGCAGCTTACAGGAAGGCTACTATGGCTACACCTTC. V and J are TRBV5-6 and TRBJ1-2; a weak D match, TRBD1 (5 bases). The germline CDR1 and CDR2 sequences are SGHDT and YYEEEE. Deletions cut 2 bases from V and 3 bases from J, with 11 bases between. The CDR3 has 14 residues.

The chain is built from TRBV15 and TRBJ2-7; no reliable D call. CDR3 length: 13 residues. Per germline, CDR1 LNHNV and CDR2 YYDKDF (reference sequence). Between the trimmed V and J ends, which lost 11 bases and 0 bases, there was a span of 14 bases. The DNA for the CDR3 is TGTGCCGTAGGCGGTCTGAACTCCTACGAGCAGTACTTC. It is translated as CAVGGLNSYEQYF.

The chain recombines TRBV12-3 or TRBV12-4 with TRBJ1-3; D not certain. The V end lost 9 bases, the J end lost 3 bases, and 12 bases lay between the germline ends. The length of the CDR3 is 13 residues. This CDR3 is CASKPGSGNTIYF. CDR3 sequence (DNA): TGTGCCAGTAAGCCTGGGAGTGGAAACACCATATATTTT.

The V gene is TRBV28, the J gene TRBJ1-3; D gene uncertain. The germline CDR1 and CDR2 sequences are MDHEN and SYDVKM. The CDR3 sequence is 14 residues long. Trimming shortened V by 5 bases and J by 1 base, and 9 bases separated the two germline ends. CDR3 region: CASSARPSGNTIYF. The CDR3 bases are TGTGCCAGCAGTGCCAGGCCTTCTGGAAACACCATATATTTT.

This clone has more than one count but fewer than ten. This chain connects TRBV18 to TRBJ1-2; D uncertain. The germline gives CDR1 KGHSH, CDR2 LQKENI. Trimming cost V 3 bases and J 3 bases, with 8 bases left between them. The CDR3 contains 13 residues. CDR3: CASSPFGDYGYTF. The CDR3, as DNA: TGTGCCAGCTCACCGTTCGGGGACTATGGCTACACCTTC.

The rearrangement links TRBV6-2 or TRBV6-3 to TRBJ1-6; D call uncertain. The CDR3 spans 13 residues. Germline V lookup: CDR1 MNHEY, CDR2 SVGEGT. V dropped 0 bases and J dropped 8 bases, with 5 bases sitting between them. This chain's CDR3 is CASSYSRYSPLHF. The DNA for the CDR3 is TGTGCCAGCAGTTACTCCCGGTATTCACCCCTCCACTTT.

This clone was recorded once. The rearrangement links TRBV4-3 to TRBJ1-4; D not resolved. V was shortened by 3 bases and J by 8 bases, with 13 bases between the two germline ends. The CDR3 totals 14 residues. In germline, CDR1 is LGHNA, CDR2 YSLEER. CDR3 loop: CASSQEVREEKLFF. CDR3 coding DNA: TGCGCCAGCAGCCAGGAAGTCCGGGAAGAAAAACTGTTTTTT.

The chain links TRBV5-1 to TRBJ1-4; D call uncertain. This CDR3 is 15 amino acids long. Germline V gene sequence: CDR1 SGHRS, CDR2 YFSETQ. V dropped 2 bases and J dropped 0 bases, with 8 bases sitting between them. The CDR3 here is CASSFYTPTNEKLFF. CDR3 coding DNA: TGCGCCAGCAGCTTTTACACGCCAACTAATGAAAAACTGTTTTTT.

The chain employs TRBV18 and TRBJ2-7, with D unresolved. The CDR3 has 14 residues. In germline, CDR1 is KGHSH, CDR2 LQKENI. Between the trimmed V and J ends, which lost 3 bases and 0 bases, there was a span of 9 bases. CDR3 sequence: CASSPVHNSYEQYF. In DNA, the CDR3 is TGTGCCAGCTCACCGGTCCACAACTCCTACGAGCAGTACTTC.